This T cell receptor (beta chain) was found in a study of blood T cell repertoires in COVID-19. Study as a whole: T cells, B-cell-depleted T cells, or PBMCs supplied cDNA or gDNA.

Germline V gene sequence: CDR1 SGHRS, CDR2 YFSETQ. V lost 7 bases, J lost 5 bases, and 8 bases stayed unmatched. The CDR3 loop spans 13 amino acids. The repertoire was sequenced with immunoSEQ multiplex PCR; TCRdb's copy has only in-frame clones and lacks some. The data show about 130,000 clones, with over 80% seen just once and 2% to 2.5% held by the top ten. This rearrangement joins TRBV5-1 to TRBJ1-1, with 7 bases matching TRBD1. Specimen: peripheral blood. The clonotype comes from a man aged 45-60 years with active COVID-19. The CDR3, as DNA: TGCGCCAGCGGGTCAGGGGGGAGGACTGAAGCTTTCTTT. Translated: CASGSGGRTEAFF.